This TCR beta chain was sequenced during a study of control samples from healthy donors and cancer patients. The CDR3 is 15 residues long. V was clipped by 4 bases and J by 5 bases, with 15 bases between them. Germline CDR1 and CDR2: SGDLS and YYNGEE. Using immunoSEQ multiplex PCR, the repertoire was profiled, and TCRdb retains in-frame clones only, with some absent. In the table there are 60,000 to 75,000 clones, 85% of which are singletons. Sequenced: blood. The TCR originated in a man aged 35-49 years in good health. V is TRBV9 and J is TRBJ1-4; D is ambiguous. Written as DNA, the CDR3 is TGTGCCAGCAGCAATCTCCGGGGAGGGAATGAAAAACTGTTTTTT. It codes for CASSNLRGGNEKLFF. Full variable domain (missing parts from reference TRBV9 and TRBJ1-4): DSGVTQTPKHLITATGQRVTLRCSPRSGDLSVYWYQQSLDQGLQFLIQYYNGEERAKGNILERFSAQQFPDLHSELNLSSLELGDSALYFCASSNLRGGNEKLFFGSGTQLSVL.